The 15 T cell receptor beta chains listed next were all sequenced from one sample in a study of cytomegalovirus exposure and HLA in healthy donors. Profiled with immunoSEQ multiplex PCR; TCRdb holds only in-frame clones, not every one. Here the sample spans tens of thousands of clones, just over 95% being singletons. Sequencing input: PBMCs. The receptors shown here come from a young woman in good health and CMV-seropositive.

The chain links TRBV28 to TRBJ1-5; no definite D call. The ends were cut back, 3 bases at V and 0 bases at J, with 18 bases in the middle. The CDR3 has 18 amino acids. Germline CDR1 is MDHEN and CDR2 is SYDVKM. CDR3 sequence reads: CASSFSLKSRYSNQPQHF. The CDR3, as DNA: TGTGCCAGCAGTTTCTCACTCAAATCGCGATATAGCAATCAGCCCCAGCATTTT.

The rearrangement joins TRBV6-1 to TRBJ2-3, with a tentative D call TRBD2 (5 bases). The CDR3 length is 14 residues. The V end lost 3 bases, the J end lost 5 bases, and 12 bases lay between the germline ends. Germline lookup yields CDR1 MNHNS and CDR2 SASEGT. CDR3 protein: CASSDSDLGDTQYF. DNA for the CDR3: TGTGCCAGCAGTGATAGCGACCTAGGAGATACGCAGTATTTT.

V and J are TRBV28 and TRBJ2-7, with 9 bases lining up with TRBD1. The trim removed 6 bases at V and 7 bases at J, leaving 16 bases unmatched. Germline CDR1 MDHEN, CDR2 SYDVKM. This CDR3 is built from 16 residues. The CDR3 region is CASRPTGTGSGWEQYF. As DNA, the CDR3 is TGTGCCAGCAGACCGACCGGGACAGGGAGTGGGTGGGAGCAGTACTTC.

This chain connects TRBV2 to TRBJ2-1; D possibly corresponds to TRBD2 (5 bases). Per germline, CDR1 SNHLY and CDR2 FYNNEI. With 9 bases removed from V and 1 base from J, the gap between germline ends came to 19 bases. The CDR3 length is 16 residues. This chain's CDR3 is CARSPTREFSYNEQFF. CDR3 nucleotides: TGTGCCAGAAGCCCAACGAGGGAGTTTTCCTACAATGAGCAGTTCTTC.

In its sample, this clone was seen a few times. The J gene is TRBJ2-7, the V gene TRBV7-8; 9 bases line up with TRBD1. J lost 2 bases, V lost 5 bases, and 4 bases had no gene match. There are 14 residues in the CDR3. The germline V gene encodes CDR1 SGHVS and CDR2 FQNEAQ. The CDR3 here is CASSDRDRAYEQYF. CDR3 bases: TGTGCCAGCAGCGACCGGGACAGGGCCTACGAGCAGTACTTC.

This clone was observed a few times. V usage is TRBV4-1 and J usage is TRBJ2-7, with D possibly being TRBD1 (5 bases). V lost 5 bases, J lost 6 bases, and 8 bases lay in between. Germline CDR1 MGHRA, CDR2 YSYEKL. The CDR3 sequence is 11 residues long. The CDR3 nucleotides read TGCGCCAGCAGCTCAGGGTTCGAGCAGTACTTC. The encoded protein is CASSSGFEQYF.

The chain links TRBV7-3 to TRBJ2-3; 9 nucleotides align to TRBD1. The trim removed 3 bases at V and 3 bases at J, leaving 4 bases unmatched. This CDR3 is built from 15 residues. CDR1 and CDR2 (germline): SGHTA, FQGTGA. CDR3 sequence reads: CASSLTGGPTDTQYF. CDR3 coding DNA: TGTGCCAGCAGCTTGACAGGGGGACCAACAGATACGCAGTATTTT.

This sequence joins TRBV19 and TRBJ2-7; TRBD2 aligns across 9 bases. This CDR3 comprises 15 residues. The V gene's germline CDR1 is LNHDA and CDR2 SQIVND (reference sequence). Losses at the gene ends were 5 bases for V and 2 bases for J; bases not matched to a gene: 7. CDR3 residues: CASSFLASGTYEQYF. The DNA for the CDR3 is TGTGCCAGTAGTTTTCTTGCTAGCGGGACCTACGAGCAGTACTTC. Full variable domain (rest looked up from reference TRBV19 and TRBJ2-7): DGGITQSPKYLFRKEGQNVTLSCEQNLNHDAMYWYRQDPGQGLRLIYYSQIVNDFQKGDIAEGYSVSREKKESFPLTVTSAQKNPTAFYLCASSFLASGTYEQYFGPGTRLTVT.

The chain uses TRBV14 and TRBJ2-1; 7 bases match TRBD2. The CDR3 runs 16 residues. Germline-derived CDR1 and CDR2 are SGHDN and FVKESK. Trimming cost V 1 base and J 0 bases; bases outside gene matches: 3. The CDR3 loop is CASSQARGSSYNEQFF. Written as DNA, the CDR3 is TGTGCCAGCAGCCAAGCTCGCGGGAGCTCCTACAATGAGCAGTTCTTC.

The genes are TRBV28 and TRBJ2-5; 7 bases align to TRBD2. With V trimmed by 10 bases and J by 6 bases, 11 bases remained unmatched. CDR3 length equals 13 residues. Germline V gives CDR1 MDHEN, CDR2 SYDVKM. CDR3 in DNA: TGTGCCACCAGATATCTCGGGGGGAAGACCCAGTACTTC. Translating it yields CATRYLGGKTQYF. The full variable domain, in which reference TRBV28 and TRBJ2-5 provide the parts outside the CDR3, is DVKVTQSSRYLVKRTGEKVFLECVQDMDHENMFWYRQDPGLGLRLIYFSYDVKMKEKGDIPEGYSVSREKKERFSLILESASTNQTSMYLCATRYLGGKTQYFGPGTRLLVL.

J is TRBJ2-5 and V is TRBV4-3; 9 nucleotides agree with TRBD1. The V and J ends lost 2 bases and 2 bases, in that order; junction bases with no gene match: 9. The CDR3 covers 17 residues. Per the germline V gene, CDR1 is LGHNA and CDR2 is YSLEER. Here the CDR3 DNA reads TGCGCCAGCAGCCAACAAAAGGTCGGGACAGGGCAAGAGACCCAGTACTTC. Translating gives CASSQQKVGTGQETQYF.

The rearrangement joins TRBV7-9 to TRBJ2-3, with D perhaps TRBD2 (5 bases). This CDR3 has 16 amino acids. Germline V gene sequence: CDR1 SEHNR, CDR2 FQNEAQ (reference sequence). Deletions cut 0 bases from V and 6 bases from J, with 16 bases between. CDR3 sequence (DNA): TGTGCCAGCAGCTTAGCGGGCCGCTCGGGAAAGGATACGCAGTATTTT. It is translated as CASSLAGRSGKDTQYF. The full variable domain, with the rest looked up from reference TRBV7-9 and TRBJ2-3, is DTGVSQNPRHKITKRGQNVTFRCDPISEHNRLYWYRQTLGQGPEFLTYFQNEAQLEKSRLLSDRFSAERPKGSFSTLEIQRTEQGDSAMYLCASSLAGRSGKDTQYFGPGTRLTVL.

The rearrangement joins TRBV19 to TRBJ1-3; 7 bases map to TRBD1. Germline CDR1 reads LNHDA; CDR2 reads SQIVND (reference sequence). The CDR3 loop spans 14 amino acids. V was clipped by 5 bases and J by 2 bases; unmatched bases: 3. The CDR3 DNA sequence: TGTGCCAGTAGTCGACAGGGTACTGGAAACACCATATATTTT. This gives the protein CASSRQGTGNTIYF.

The chain employs TRBV28 and TRBJ2-7; 10 bases are shared with TRBD2. The length of the CDR3 is 15 residues. V lost 6 bases, J lost 6 bases, and 11 bases stayed unmatched. Germline V gene data show CDR1 as MDHEN and CDR2 as SYDVKM. CDR3: CASRESGRAVGEQYF. CDR3 bases: TGTGCCAGCAGGGAGAGCGGGAGGGCCGTGGGCGAGCAGTACTTC.

The chain recombines TRBV21-1 with TRBJ2-3; the table calls TRBD2, which could not be checked here. TRBV21-1 is a pseudogene segment. CDR3 length equals 15 residues. The CDR3 region has the DNA TGTGCCAGCAGCAAAGGTCGGTATAGCACAGATACGCAGTATTTT. Protein sequence: CASSKGRYSTDTQYF.